The 25 T cell receptor beta chains listed next were all sequenced from one sample in a study of cytomegalovirus exposure and HLA in healthy donors. PCR primers comprised 60 Vbeta and 13 Jbeta primers. Sequencing was performed with immunoSEQ multiplex PCR; in TCRdb, only in-frame clones are kept and a portion is missing. This sample has around 150,000 clones, with more than 60% found just once. Sequenced input: PBMCs. All receptors derive from a man aged 18 to 29 in good health and CMV-seropositive.

V and J are TRBV29-1 and TRBJ2-7; D is ambiguous. V was shortened by 0 bases and J by 6 bases, with 3 bases between the two germline ends. Looked up from germline, CDR1 is SQVTM and CDR2 is ANQGSEA. This CDR3 is built from 10 residues. This CDR3 is CSVEDSEQYF. The CDR3 region has the DNA TGCAGCGTTGAAGACAGCGAGCAGTACTTC.

The chain combines TRBV18 with TRBJ2-5; 8 positions agree with TRBD2. The germline V gene encodes CDR1 KGHSH and CDR2 LQKENI. The CDR3 is 16 amino acids. V shed 2 bases and J 5 bases; nucleotides not matched to a gene: 10. The CDR3 loop reads CASSPRLAGGSETQYF. DNA of the CDR3: TGTGCCAGCTCACCAAGGTTGGCGGGAGGATCCGAGACCCAGTACTTC.

This chain joins TRBV11-2 and TRBJ2-4, with a tentative D call TRBD1 (6 bases). Germline loops: CDR1 SGHAT, CDR2 FQNNGV. The CDR3 consists of 16 residues. V lost 5 bases to trimming and J lost 3 bases, with 17 bases between them. CDR3 residues: CASSLRQARSKNIQYF. The CDR3 DNA sequence: TGTGCCAGCAGCCTCAGACAGGCACGGAGCAAAAACATTCAGTACTTC.

The V gene is TRBV18, the J gene TRBJ2-7, with TRBD1 as a possible D gene (6 bases). The CDR3 has 14 amino acids. The V gene's germline CDR1 is KGHSH and CDR2 LQKENI. V shed 3 bases and J shed 0 bases, with 9 bases lying between them. In nucleotides, the CDR3 is TGTGCCAGCTCACCCGACAGGACCTCCTACGAGCAGTACTTC. This translates into CASSPDRTSYEQYF.

The V and J genes are TRBV29-1 and TRBJ1-3; 7 bases align to TRBD1. This CDR3 is built from 16 residues. Unmatched junction bases numbered 17, after V lost 4 bases and J lost 8 bases. Germline CDR1 and CDR2: SQVTM and ANQGSEA. The CDR3 sequence is CSVVLGTAKGGDTIYF. CDR3 DNA sequence: TGCAGCGTTGTTCTGGGGACAGCGAAGGGAGGAGACACCATATATTTT.

This chain links TRBV7-2 with TRBJ2-5, with D maybe TRBD1 (6 bases). The CDR3 loop spans 14 amino acids. V dropped 4 bases and J dropped 5 bases, with 14 bases sitting between them. Germline V gene lookup returns CDR1 SGHTA and CDR2 FQGNSA. CDR3 sequence (DNA): TGTGCCAGCAGCTACGACAGGAGCCAGGAGACCCAGTACTTC. Protein product: CASSYDRSQETQYF. Full variable domain (outside the CDR3, taken from reference TRBV7-2 and TRBJ2-5): GAGVSQSPSNKVTEKGKDVELRCDPISGHTALYWYRQSLGQGLEFLIYFQGNSAPDKSGLPSDRFSAERTGGSVSTLTIQRTQQEDSAVYLCASSYDRSQETQYFGPGTRLLVL.

The chain carries TRBV7-2 and TRBJ2-6; a possible D gene is TRBD2 (6 bases). Germline values: CDR1 SGHTA, CDR2 FQGNSA. The CDR3 is 17 amino acids. Trimming stripped 2 bases from V and 1 base from J, with 12 bases between. CDR3 region: CASSLRVGGSGANVLTF. The CDR3 nucleotides read TGTGCCAGCAGCTTAAGGGTGGGAGGATCTGGGGCCAACGTCCTGACTTTC.

V is TRBV19 and J is TRBJ2-7; 7 bases fit TRBD1. The J segment lost 2 bases and the V segment lost 4 bases, leaving 11 bases of the junction unmatched. This CDR3 contains 16 residues. Germline CDR1 LNHDA, CDR2 SQIVND (reference sequence). CDR3 residues: CASSRRTGEGPYEQYF. CDR3 coding DNA: TGTGCCAGTAGTAGACGGACAGGCGAAGGACCCTACGAGCAGTACTTC.

This clone was seen a handful of times. V and J are TRBV5-1 and TRBJ1-4; 7 bases fit TRBD1. The CDR3 spans 15 residues. With 3 bases clipped from V and 4 bases from J, the junction kept 6 bases outside the gene matches. Germline V lookup: CDR1 SGHRS, CDR2 YFSETQ. This chain's CDR3 is CASSSTGTRNEKLFF. CDR3 in DNA: TGCGCCAGCAGCTCGACAGGGACTCGTAATGAAAAACTGTTTTTT.

This rearrangement joins TRBV27 to TRBJ2-4; perhaps TRBD1 as D (5 bases). Per germline, CDR1 MNHEY and CDR2 SMNVEV (reference sequence). This CDR3 is built from 14 residues. V lost 0 bases to trimming and J lost 6 bases, with 9 bases between them. The CDR3, as DNA: TGTGCCAGCAGTTTATCGCACAGGTCAAACATTCAGTACTTC. Residues: CASSLSHRSNIQYF.

The chain recombines TRBV7-9 with TRBJ2-1; D is possibly TRBD2 (5 bases). There are 15 residues in the CDR3. CDR1 and CDR2 from the germline V gene are SEHNR and FQNEAQ (reference sequence). V was shortened by 5 bases and J by 14 bases, with 25 bases between the two germline ends. The CDR3 nucleotides read TGTGCCAGCAGCGGCCCGGGGTGGCGGGCCTTTGGGGAGTTCTTC. As protein: CASSGPGWRAFGEFF.

V usage is TRBV5-1 and J usage is TRBJ2-6; a weak D match, TRBD2 (5 bases). The V end lost 2 bases, the J end lost 2 bases, and 11 bases lay between the germline ends. This CDR3 comprises 16 residues. CDR1 and CDR2 (germline): SGHRS, YFSETQ. For the CDR3, the DNA is TGCGCCAGCAGCTTACTAGAGTTTCCTGGGGCCAACGTCCTGACTTTC. Amino acids: CASSLLEFPGANVLTF.

The chain couples TRBV19 to TRBJ2-7, with a tentative D call TRBD2 (5 bases). The CDR3 is 14 residues long. V lost 2 bases, J lost 3 bases, and 11 bases lay in between. Per germline, CDR1 LNHDA and CDR2 SQIVND (reference sequence). This CDR3 reads CASSIRGANYEQYF. DNA for the CDR3: TGTGCCAGTAGTATACGGGGAGCCAACTACGAGCAGTACTTC.

This clone has just a few counts. The CDR3 spells CASENYGYTF. The CDR3 DNA is TGTGCCAGCGAGAACTATGGCTACACCTTC. The V and J genes are TRBV6-1 and TRBJ1-2; D not resolved. CDR3 length equals 10 residues. CDR1 MNHNS and CDR2 SASEGT come from the germline V gene. The V gene lost 8 bases and the J gene lost 2 bases, with 3 bases spanning the gap.

This sequence joins TRBV5-1 and TRBJ2-6; 12 positions match TRBD2. The CDR3 extends over 18 amino acids. CDR1 is SGHRS, CDR2 YFSETQ, per germline. The junction had 9 bases not matched to a gene; V was cut back by 4 bases and J by 4 bases. The CDR3 is CASSPGLAGPRGANVLTF. In nucleotides, the CDR3 is TGCGCCAGCAGCCCCGGACTAGCGGGGCCCAGGGGGGCCAACGTCCTGACTTTC.

V and J are TRBV2 and TRBJ2-7, with TRBD1 matching over 8 bases. The CDR3 spans 18 residues. Germline V gene sequence: CDR1 SNHLY, CDR2 FYNNEI. J gave up 2 bases and V 1 base, and 13 bases lay outside the gene matches. CDR3 DNA sequence: TGTGCCAGCAGTGAAGGGCCAGGGGGCACGACGACGACCTACGAGCAGTACTTC. Encoded protein: CASSEGPGGTTTTYEQYF.

The chain has TRBV28 and TRBJ2-7, with D possibly matching TRBD2 (6 bases). This CDR3 has 11 amino acids. Germline CDR1 MDHEN, CDR2 SYDVKM. Trimming left V 6 bases short and J 10 bases short, with 13 bases between. For the CDR3, the DNA is TGTGCCAGCAGCTATAAGGGAGGTCAGTACTTC. This sequence encodes CASSYKGGQYF.

The CDR3 sequence: CASSLGLHPGETQYF. CDR3 bases: TGTGCCAGCAGTTTAGGACTTCATCCGGGGGAGACCCAGTACTTC. The chain uses TRBV6-1 and TRBJ2-5; TRBD2 might be the D (5 bases). V lost 5 bases to trimming and J lost 5 bases, with 18 bases between them. The CDR3 sequence is 15 residues long. Germline-derived CDR1 and CDR2 are MNHNS and SASEGT.

The chain couples TRBV6-1 to TRBJ2-2; TRBD1 aligns across 7 bases. The J segment lost 4 bases and the V segment lost 10 bases, leaving 9 bases of the junction unmatched. In germline, CDR1 is MNHNS, CDR2 SASEGT. CDR3 length equals 14 residues. The CDR3 DNA is TGTGCCATCCTTACAGGGGCGGGCACCGGGGAGCTGTTTTTT. Amino acids: CAILTGAGTGELFF.

The CDR3 DNA is TGTGCCCGAAGGACAGGGTATGGTTCCGGGGAGCTGTTTTTT. This codes for CARRTGYGSGELFF. The rearrangement joins TRBV30 to TRBJ2-2; TRBD1 matches at 8 bases. J was trimmed by 6 bases and V by 8 bases; bases with no gene match: 11. Germline CDR1 reads GTSNPN; CDR2 reads SVGIG (reference sequence). The CDR3 has 14 residues.

The genes are TRBV27 and TRBJ2-3; tentative D call: TRBD1 (6 bases). Germline CDR1 reads MNHEY; CDR2 reads SMNVEV (reference sequence). The CDR3 has 16 amino acids. The V and J ends lost 6 bases and 0 bases respectively, with 16 bases between them. CDR3 DNA sequence: TGTGCCAGCAGCTCGTCAGGACAGCGCAGCACAGATACGCAGTATTTT. It translates to CASSSSGQRSTDTQYF.

The CDR3 region is CASSQGHGMSTDTQYF. CDR3 nucleotide sequence: TGCGCCAGCAGCCAAGGGCACGGGATGAGCACAGATACGCAGTATTTT. The chain links TRBV4-1 to TRBJ2-3; tentatively, D is TRBD2 (5 bases). This CDR3 is 16 amino acids long. The V and J ends lost 1 base and 0 bases respectively, with 11 bases between them. CDR1 MGHRA and CDR2 YSYEKL come from the germline V gene.

The rearrangement uses TRBV7-9 and TRBJ2-7; the D gene is possibly TRBD2 (6 bases). This CDR3 is 18 amino acids long. Germline assignment: CDR1 SEHNR and CDR2 FQNEAQ (reference sequence). V was trimmed by 2 bases and J by 4 bases, leaving 24 bases between them. As DNA, the CDR3 is TGTGCCAGCAGCTTACTCGGGCCCCTCCGGGGCGGGGCTTACGAGCAGTACTTC. The encoded protein is CASSLLGPLRGGAYEQYF.

The chain links TRBV19 to TRBJ1-5; TRBD1 is a possible D gene (5 bases). Germline V gene lookup returns CDR1 LNHDA and CDR2 SQIVND (reference sequence). The ends were cut back, 3 bases at V and 1 base at J, with 10 bases in the middle. This CDR3 contains 15 residues. In DNA, the CDR3 is TGTGCCAGTAGTATTCAGGGCTGGAGCAATCAGCCCCAGCATTTT. It encodes CASSIQGWSNQPQHF. Looking up the rest from reference TRBV19 and TRBJ1-5 gives the full variable domain: DGGITQSPKYLFRKEGQNVTLSCEQNLNHDAMYWYRQDPGQGLRLIYYSQIVNDFQKGDIAEGYSVSREKKESFPLTVTSAQKNPTAFYLCASSIQGWSNQPQHFGDGTRLSIL.

J is TRBJ2-4 and V is TRBV7-8; TRBD1 matches 8 bases. Germline CDR1 SGHVS, CDR2 FQNEAQ. The CDR3 length is 17 residues. Trimming cost V 3 bases and J 0 bases; bases outside gene matches: 7. CDR3 coding DNA: TGTGCCAGCAGCTTTTGGGGACAGGAGCTAGCCAAAAACATTCAGTACTTC. This sequence encodes CASSFWGQELAKNIQYF. Filled out from reference TRBV7-8 and TRBJ2-4, the complete variable domain reads GAGVSQSPRYKVAKRGQDVALRCDPISGHVSLFWYQQALGQGPEFLTYFQNEAQLDKSGLPSDRFFAERPEGSVSTLKIQRTQQEDSAVYLCASSFWGQELAKNIQYFGAGTRLSVL.